The entry that follows covers one TCR beta chain sequence. TCRdb passed the 5' RACE reads through MiXCR, listing each CDR3 protein once. The table includes about 260,000 distinct CDR3 sequences, around 15% detected once. This entry comes from a study of T-cell memory formation after mild COVID-19. CDR1 and CDR2 (germline): SGHVS, FNYEAQ. There are 13 residues in the CDR3. V lost 0 bases, J lost 8 bases, and 7 bases lay in between. The TCR sequence derives from a man aged 18 to 30 who had mild COVID-19 (a few samples of this study predate the infection). Cell type and time point are not known. What was sequenced was PBMCs or a T cell subset sorted from them (not recorded which). J is TRBJ1-4 and V is TRBV7-6; D gene unclear. The CDR3 loop reads CASSLASREKLFF. The CDR3 DNA reads as TGTGCCAGCAGCTTAGCTTCCAGGGAAAAACTGTTTTTT.